Listed below are T cell receptor beta chains from one sample, sequenced in a study of cytomegalovirus exposure and HLA in healthy donors. Here immunoSEQ multiplex PCR was the method, and the copy in TCRdb shows in-frame clones only, minus some. Of under 200,000 clones in the sample, around 73% are singletons; the top ten hold under 2.5%. Material: PBMCs. The source is a man in his 60s in good health and CMV-seronegative. Both conserved end residues are part of each CDR3. The D gene is left open where the match is weak. Clone size, where shown, is once, few, many, or a class for clones that have expanded.

>.|TRBJ2-5|TRBV5-1|TRBD1
TGCGCCAGCAGCATTCCGAGGACAGGGGACTATCAAGAGACCCAGTACTTC
CASSIPRTGDYQETQYF
>few|TRBJ2-3|TRBV9|TRBD2
TGTGCCAGCAGCGTAGTACTAGCGGGGGTCACAGATACGCAGTATTTT
CASSVVLAGVTDTQYF
>.|TRBJ2-6|TRBV19|TRBD2
TGTGCCACCGGAACCGGGGAGGGCGCTGGGGCCAACGTCCTGACTTTC
CATGTGEGAGANVLTF
>.|TRBJ2-1|TRBV27|TRBD2
TGTGCCAGCAGTTTATCGGGGACTAGCGGGATGTATGAGCAGTTCTTC
CASSLSGTSGMYEQFF
>.|TRBJ2-7|TRBV27|TRBD2
TGTGCCAGCAGTCCAACCGGGACTAGCGGTTACGAGCAGTACTTC
CASSPTGTSGYEQYF
>.|TRBJ2-1|TRBV7-6|TRBD1
TGTGCCAGCAGCTTCCGGACAGGGGAGAATGAGCAGTTCTTC
CASSFRTGENEQFF
>.|TRBJ1-1|TRBV5-1|.
TGCGCCAGCAGCACGGGGGACACTGAAGCTTTCTTT
CASSTGDTEAFF
>.|TRBJ2-2|TRBV5-4|TRBD2
TGTGCCAGCAGCCGACCCGGGGGGATCGGGGCCGGGGAGCTGTTTTTT
CASSRPGGIGAGELFF
>.|TRBJ2-2|TRBV14|.
TGTGCCAGCAGCCAGCCAGTAGACAGTTCGAACACCGGGGAGCTGTTTTTT
CASSQPVDSSNTGELFF
>few|TRBJ1-1|TRBV27|.
TGTGCCAGCAGTTTGAGAGGCGACACTGAAGCTTTCTTT
CASSLRGDTEAFF
>.|TRBJ2-3|TRBV10-2|.
TGCGCCAGCAGTGAGTCTCGCTGGGGAGCCCTCACAGATACGCAGTATTTT
CASSESRWGALTDTQYF
>.|TRBJ2-3|TRBV6-6|TRBD1
TGTGCCAGCAGTCGTAAGGGACAGGGGGTTAGAGATACGCAGTATTTT
CASSRKGQGVRDTQYF
>.|TRBJ2-1|TRBV5-4|TRBD1
TGTGCAACCAGCTTAGAGGGGGCCTCTGAGCAGTTCTTC
CATSLEGASEQFF
>.|TRBJ2-1|TRBV28|TRBD2
TGTGCCAGCAGTCCCCCTAGCGGGGGTGGGGAGCAGTTCTTC
CASSPPSGGGEQFF
>.|TRBJ1-2|TRBV2|.
TGTGCCAGCAGAGCATTTGGAAGGGGGGGAGGCTACACCTTC
CASRAFGRGGGYTF
>.|TRBJ2-5|TRBV7-7|TRBD2
TGTGCCAGCAGCCAAAGCGGGGGCGGGGAGACCCAGTACTTC
CASSQSGGGETQYF
>few|TRBJ2-2|TRBV14|TRBD2
TGTGCCAGCAGCCAACGCACAGCGGGAGTCCTTCGTGCCGGGGAGCTGTTTTTT
CASSQRTAGVLRAGELFF